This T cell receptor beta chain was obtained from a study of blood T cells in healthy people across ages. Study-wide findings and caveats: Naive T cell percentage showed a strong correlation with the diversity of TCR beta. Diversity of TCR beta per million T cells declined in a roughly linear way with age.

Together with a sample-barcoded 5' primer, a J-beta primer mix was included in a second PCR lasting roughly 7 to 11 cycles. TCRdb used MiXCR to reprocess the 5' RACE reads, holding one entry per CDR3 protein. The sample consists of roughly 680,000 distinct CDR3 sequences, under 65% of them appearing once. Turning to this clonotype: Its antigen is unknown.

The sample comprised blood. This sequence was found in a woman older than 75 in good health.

Here the CDR3 reads CASSLFGGVSTDTQYF. CDR3 DNA: TGTGCCAGCAGTTTATTTGGGGGCGTTAGCACAGATACGCAGTATTTT. The chain uses TRBV27 and TRBJ2-3; TRBD1 is a possible D gene (6 bases). From germline, CDR1 is MNHEY and CDR2 SMNVEV (reference sequence). Trimming took 1 base from V and 0 from J, leaving 11 bases between them. The CDR3 is made up of 16 amino acids.